These T cell receptor beta chains were read from a single sample in a study of T-cell memory formation after mild COVID-19. Using its own MiXCR run on the 5' RACE reads, TCRdb lists one record per CDR3 protein. The table shows some 130,000 distinct CDR3 sequences, with about 25% occurring only once. Sequencing was performed on PBMCs or a T cell subset sorted from them (not recorded which). The source of these receptors is an adult woman who had mild COVID-19 (a few samples of this study predate the infection). Cell type and time point are not known. Each CDR3 is given with its conserved first and last residue.

J gene	CDR3 length	V gene	CDR3 protein
TRBJ2-7	13	TRBV3-1	CASSSPINYEQYF
TRBJ2-6	17	TRBV4-3	CASSPGQGNSGANVLTF
TRBJ2-7	15	TRBV19	CASSIGGTGTYEQYF
TRBJ1-2	13	TRBV29-1	CSVSVSSNYGYTF
TRBJ2-7	13	TRBV12-3/TRBV12-4	CASSPAGVNEQYF
TRBJ1-2	16	TRBV27	CASSSYTGTEFYGYTF
TRBJ2-5	14	TRBV9	CASSVDLGEETQYF
TRBJ2-3	16	TRBV7-8	CASSLKAGGLTDTQYF
TRBJ2-5	18	TRBV6-6	CASSYVTLSGGLGETQYF
TRBJ1-5	16	TRBV4-2	CASSQDQRGGPQPQHF
TRBJ1-2	12	TRBV29-1	CSVGGGEYGYTF
TRBJ1-6	14	TRBV20-1	CSARGDGDNSPLHF
TRBJ1-2	16	TRBV14	CASSHHRMGRSYGYTF
TRBJ2-2	16	TRBV24-1	CATSDSSRGGTGELFF
TRBJ2-3	14	TRBV27	CASTDTASTDTQYF
TRBJ2-1	10	TRBV6-6	CASSYNEQFF
TRBJ2-1	15	TRBV4-3	CASSQDADSYNEQFF